The rows below give T cell receptor beta chains drawn from one sample of a study of OX40 agonist ivuxolimab in advanced cancers. Measured with immunoSEQ multiplex PCR; TCRdb has only the in-frame clones, and not every one. Here the sample spans 70,000 to 95,000 clones, 75% to 90% being singletons. The input for sequencing was CD4+ or CD8+ T cells sorted from blood, taken in a trial of the OX40 agonist ivuxolimab. The receptors here all came from an adult with an advanced solid tumor such as melanoma, head and neck, liver or kidney cancer. Each CDR3 is given with its conserved first and last residue. The order of the fields is J gene, clone size, D gene, V gene, CDR3 DNA, CDR3 protein. A D gene is named only where the DNA matches it firmly. Expanded clones are given a class, and other clones once, few, many or no size at all.

TRBJ1-5	-	TRBD1	TRBV2	TGTGCCAGCACTATGGGACAGGGATATCAGCCCCAGCATTTT	CASTMGQGYQPQHF
TRBJ2-3	-	-	TRBV5-6	TGTGCCAGCAGCTTGGCCGGTTTAATACTAGCAGCAGATACGCAGTATTTT	CASSLAGLILAADTQYF
TRBJ1-3	once	TRBD1	TRBV5-6	TGTGCCAGCAGCCGCCAACAGGGGTTAGGAAACACCATATATTTT	CASSRQQGLGNTIYF
TRBJ2-1	-	-	TRBV5-3	TGTGCCAGAAGCTTGGGGACCCTCTGGATCGACAATGAGCAGTTCTTC	CARSLGTLWIDNEQFF
TRBJ1-1	-	-	TRBV18	TGTGCCAGCTCACCAGGGGCAGGGGAGAGCACTGAAGCTTTCTTT	CASSPGAGESTEAFF
TRBJ1-2	-	-	TRBV7-2	TGTGCCAGCAGCGCCGGGGCCTATGGCTACACCTTC	CASSAGAYGYTF
TRBJ2-1	once	-	TRBV5-6	TGTGCCAGCAGCCTGGGGGTGAGCTCCTACAATGAGCAGTTCTTC	CASSLGVSSYNEQFF
TRBJ2-1	-	TRBD2	TRBV19	TGTGCCAGTAGGGGACTAGCGGGGGGCTTCAATGAGCAGTTCTTC	CASRGLAGGFNEQFF
TRBJ1-3	-	-	TRBV7-8	TGTGCCAGCAGCTTAGGACAAGGGATCTCTGGAAACACCATATATTTT	CASSLGQGISGNTIYF
TRBJ1-1	-	-	TRBV19	TGTGCCAGTAGCCGGACGGGGAACACTGAAGCTTTCTTT	CASSRTGNTEAFF
TRBJ2-1	-	-	TRBV7-9	TGTGCCAGCAGCTTCGGGCAGGCTATCGCCAATGAGCAGTTCTTC	CASSFGQAIANEQFF
TRBJ1-4	-	-	TRBV4-1	TGCGCCAGCAGCCAAGAGGGCAGTTTAACGATTAATGAAAAACTGTTTTTT	CASSQEGSLTINEKLFF
TRBJ1-2	-	-	TRBV19	TGTGCCAGTAGTATAGAAGCAGGGGCCGACTATGGCTACACCTTC	CASSIEAGADYGYTF
TRBJ1-5	-	-	TRBV2	TGTGCCAGCAGTGAAGAGGGGGGGGGCAATCAGCCCCAGCATTTT	CASSEEGGGNQPQHF
TRBJ1-3	-	-	TRBV5-1	TGCGCCAGCAGCCAGGAAAAAGGGATCTCTGGAAACACCATATATTTT	CASSQEKGISGNTIYF
TRBJ2-2	few	-	TRBV7-2	TGTGCCAGCAGCTTCGCGGGGTACACCGGGGAGCTGTTTTTT	CASSFAGYTGELFF
TRBJ2-5	-	-	TRBV5-1	TGCGCCAGCAGATCGACAGGCCCTCAAGAGACCCAGTACTTC	CASRSTGPQETQYF
TRBJ1-2	few	-	TRBV5-1	TGCGCCAGCAGCTTGGGGGTGGCAGACTATGGCTACACCTTC	CASSLGVADYGYTF
TRBJ1-4	-	TRBD1	TRBV30	TGTGCCTGGAGGTGGGACAGGGGGGAAAAACTGTTTTTT	CAWRWDRGEKLFF
TRBJ2-7	-	TRBD1	TRBV2	TGTGCCAGCCATATCAGACAGGGGGCCTACGAGCAGTACTTC	CASHIRQGAYEQYF
TRBJ2-1	-	TRBD1	TRBV6-5	TGTGCCAGCAGTTACTACGACAGGGACCAGCAGTTCTTC	CASSYYDRDQQFF
TRBJ2-1	-	TRBD2	TRBV6-1	TGTGCCAGCAGTGAAGCTGAGCGGGAGGGCCCTCTCCAGTTCTTC	CASSEAEREGPLQFF
TRBJ1-2	-	TRBD1	TRBV6-6	TGTGCCAGCACCCCGACAGGGCTAGGCTATGGCTACACCTTC	CASTPTGLGYGYTF
TRBJ1-2	-	-	TRBV2	TGTGCCAGCGGAACAGGGCTCTATGGCTACACCTTC	CASGTGLYGYTF
TRBJ1-2	few	TRBD1	TRBV9	TGTGCCAGCAGCCTAAGGGACAGGGAAAGGGATGGCTACACCTTC	CASSLRDRERDGYTF
TRBJ2-5	-	-	TRBV5-8	TGTGCCAGCAGCTTTAAGGAGACCCAGTACTTC	CASSFKETQYF
TRBJ1-1	-	-	TRBV27	TGTGCCAGCAGTTACGGTGTAGGTTGGGATGCTTTCTTT	CASSYGVGWDAFF
TRBJ2-1	-	TRBD1	TRBV27	TGTGCCAGCAGTCCCCACCGACAGGGCTACAATGAGCAGTTCTTC	CASSPHRQGYNEQFF